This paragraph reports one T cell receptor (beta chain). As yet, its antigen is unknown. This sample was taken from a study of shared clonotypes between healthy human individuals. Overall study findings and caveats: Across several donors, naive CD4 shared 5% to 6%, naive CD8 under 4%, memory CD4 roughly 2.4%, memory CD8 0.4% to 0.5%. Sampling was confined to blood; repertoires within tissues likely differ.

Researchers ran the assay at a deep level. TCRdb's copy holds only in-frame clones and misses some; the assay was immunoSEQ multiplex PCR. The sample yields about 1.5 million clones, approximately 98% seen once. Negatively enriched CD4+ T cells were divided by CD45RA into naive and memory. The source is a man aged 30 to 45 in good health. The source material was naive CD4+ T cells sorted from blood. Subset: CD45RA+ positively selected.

CDR3 DNA sequence: TGTGCCAGCCGGGACATGAAGTACGAGCAGTACTTC. Amino acids: CASRDMKYEQYF. This chain links TRBV6-6 with TRBJ2-5, with a weak D call TRBD1 (6 bases). The last part of the DNA fits TRBJ2-7 better; the J call may be wrong. The CDR3 spans 12 residues. CDR1 MNHNY and CDR2 SVGAGI come from the germline V gene (reference sequence).